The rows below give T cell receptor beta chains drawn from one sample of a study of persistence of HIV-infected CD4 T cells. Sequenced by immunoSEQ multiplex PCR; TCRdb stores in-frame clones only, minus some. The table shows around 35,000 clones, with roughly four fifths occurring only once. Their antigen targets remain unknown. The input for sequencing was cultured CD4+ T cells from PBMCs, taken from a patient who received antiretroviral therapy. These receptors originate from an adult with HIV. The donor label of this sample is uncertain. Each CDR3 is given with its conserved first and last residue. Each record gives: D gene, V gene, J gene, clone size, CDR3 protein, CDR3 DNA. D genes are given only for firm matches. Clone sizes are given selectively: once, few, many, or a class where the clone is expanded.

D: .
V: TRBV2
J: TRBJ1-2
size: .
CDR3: CASSENGGDYGYTF
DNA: TGTGCCAGCAGTGAAAATGGGGGAGACTATGGCTACACCTTC

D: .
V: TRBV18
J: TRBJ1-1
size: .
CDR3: CASSPPQAGEAFF
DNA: TGTGCCAGCTCACCCCCCCAGGCAGGAGAAGCTTTCTTT

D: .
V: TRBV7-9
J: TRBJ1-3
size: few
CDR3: CASSFGHGSSGNTIYF
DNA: TGTGCCAGCAGCTTCGGGCACGGATCCTCTGGAAACACCATATATTTT

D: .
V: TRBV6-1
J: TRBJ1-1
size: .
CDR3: CASSEALRGTEAFF
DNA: TGTGCCAGCAGTGAAGCGCTTCGGGGAACTGAAGCTTTCTTT

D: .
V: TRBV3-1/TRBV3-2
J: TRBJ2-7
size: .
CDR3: CASSPLSKGDYEQYF
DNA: TGTGCCAGCAGCCCCCTCAGTAAGGGGGACTACGAGCAGTACTTC

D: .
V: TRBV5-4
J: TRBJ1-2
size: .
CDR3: CASSFDARVGIYTF
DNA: TGTGCCAGCAGCTTCGACGCCAGGGTCGGTATCTACACCTTC

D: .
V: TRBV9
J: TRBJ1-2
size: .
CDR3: CASSVGGISDYGYTF
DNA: TGTGCCAGCAGCGTAGGGGGGATCTCCGACTATGGCTACACCTTC

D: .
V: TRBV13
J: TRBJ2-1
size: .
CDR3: CASSLGSLYNEQFF
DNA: TGTGCCAGCAGCTTAGGATCTTTATACAATGAGCAGTTCTTC

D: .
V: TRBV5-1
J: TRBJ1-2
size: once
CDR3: CASSLGQHYGYTF
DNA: TGCGCCAGCAGCTTGGGACAGCACTATGGCTACACCTTC

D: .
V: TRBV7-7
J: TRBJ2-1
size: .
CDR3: CASSSRSSSYNEQFF
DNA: TGTGCCAGCAGCTCCCGGTCAAGCTCCTACAATGAGCAGTTCTTC

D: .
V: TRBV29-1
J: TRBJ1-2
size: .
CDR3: CSVSPGGGANYGYTF
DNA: TGCAGCGTCTCCCCCGGAGGGGGAGCTAACTATGGCTACACCTTC

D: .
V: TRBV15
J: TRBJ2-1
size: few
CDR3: CATSRSVTGGHEQFF
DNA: TGTGCCACCAGCAGATCCGTGACAGGAGGCCATGAGCAGTTCTTC

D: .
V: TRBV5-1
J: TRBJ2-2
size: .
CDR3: CASRQEPANTGELFF
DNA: TGCGCCAGCAGACAGGAACCCGCGAACACCGGGGAGCTGTTTTTT

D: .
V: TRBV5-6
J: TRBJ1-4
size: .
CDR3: CASSSTTARTNEKLFF
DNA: TGTGCCAGCAGCTCTACGACAGCCAGAACTAATGAAAAACTGTTTTTT

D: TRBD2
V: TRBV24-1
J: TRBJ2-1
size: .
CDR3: CATSKAGGPWSEQFF
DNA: TGTGCCACCAGTAAAGCGGGGGGGCCTTGGAGTGAGCAGTTCTTC

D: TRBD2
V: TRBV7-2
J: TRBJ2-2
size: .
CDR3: CASSLFLAGGRKTGELFF
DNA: TGTGCCAGCAGCTTATTCCTAGCGGGGGGGCGAAAGACCGGGGAGCTGTTTTTT

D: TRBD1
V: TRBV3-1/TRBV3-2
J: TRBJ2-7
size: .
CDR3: CASSRLSGGSYEQYF
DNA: TGTGCCAGCAGCCGACTTTCAGGGGGCTCTTACGAGCAGTACTTC

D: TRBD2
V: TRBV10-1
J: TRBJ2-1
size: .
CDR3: CASSEFAGGNNEQFF
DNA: TGCGCCAGCAGTGAATTTGCGGGGGGCAACAATGAGCAGTTCTTC

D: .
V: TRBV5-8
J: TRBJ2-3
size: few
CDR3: CASSTLRGTDTQYF
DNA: TGTGCCAGCAGCACCCTCCGCGGCACAGATACGCAGTATTTT

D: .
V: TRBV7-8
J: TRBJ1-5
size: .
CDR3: CASSLGPRNANQPQHF
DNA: TGTGCCAGCAGCTTGGGTCCCAGGAACGCTAATCAGCCCCAGCATTTT

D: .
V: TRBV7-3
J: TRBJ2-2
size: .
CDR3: CASSTTATGELFF
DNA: TGTGCCAGCAGCACAACAGCGACCGGGGAGCTGTTTTTT

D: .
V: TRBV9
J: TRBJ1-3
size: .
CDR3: CASTRDNRDSGNTIYF
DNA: TGTGCCTCAACTAGGGACAACCGCGACTCTGGAAACACCATATATTTT

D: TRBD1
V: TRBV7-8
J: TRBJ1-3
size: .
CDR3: CASSLGEGATGNTIYF
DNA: TGTGCCAGCAGCTTGGGCGAGGGGGCGACGGGAAACACCATATATTTT

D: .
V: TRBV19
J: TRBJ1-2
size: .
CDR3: CASSYSLGSAGYTF
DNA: TGTGCCAGTAGTTATTCTCTTGGGTCCGCTGGCTACACCTTC

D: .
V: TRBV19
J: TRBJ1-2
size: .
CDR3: CASSSAAANYGYTF
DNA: TGTGCCAGTAGTTCGGCGGCGGCTAACTATGGCTACACCTTC

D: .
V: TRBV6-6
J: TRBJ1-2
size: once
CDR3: CASSPPAGESFNYGYTF
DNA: TGTGCCAGCAGTCCCCCGGCAGGGGAAAGTTTTAACTATGGCTACACCTTC

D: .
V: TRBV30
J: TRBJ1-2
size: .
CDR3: CAWSPTVPYGYTF
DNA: TGTGCCTGGAGCCCGACAGTACCCTATGGCTACACCTTC

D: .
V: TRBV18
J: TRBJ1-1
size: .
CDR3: CASSLTRDGNTEAFF
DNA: TGTGCCAGCTCACTCACCCGGGACGGCAACACTGAAGCTTTCTTT

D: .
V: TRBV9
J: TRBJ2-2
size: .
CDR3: CASSVTSRDTGELFF
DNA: TGTGCCAGCAGCGTAACGTCGAGGGACACCGGGGAGCTGTTTTTT

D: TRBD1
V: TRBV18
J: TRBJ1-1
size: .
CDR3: CASSPRQGTEAFF
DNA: TGTGCCAGCTCACCAAGACAGGGAACTGAAGCTTTCTTT

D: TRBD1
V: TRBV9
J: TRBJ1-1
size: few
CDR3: CASSSYRGLYTEAFF
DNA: TGTGCCAGCAGCTCATACAGGGGTTTGTACACTGAAGCTTTCTTT

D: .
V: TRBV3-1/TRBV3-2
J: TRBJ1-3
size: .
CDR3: CASSPRTDSGNTIYF
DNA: TGTGCCAGCAGCCCACGGACGGACTCTGGAAACACCATATATTTT

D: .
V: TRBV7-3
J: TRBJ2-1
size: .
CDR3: CASSRDRSSYNEQFF
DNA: TGTGCCAGCAGCCGCGACAGGAGCTCCTACAATGAGCAGTTCTTC

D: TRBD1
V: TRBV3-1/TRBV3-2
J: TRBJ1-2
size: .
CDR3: CASSHPTGVRYGYTF
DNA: TGTGCCAGCAGCCACCCGACAGGGGTGAGATATGGCTACACCTTC

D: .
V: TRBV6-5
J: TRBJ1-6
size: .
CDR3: CASRPPTLINSPLHF
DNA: TGTGCCAGCAGGCCACCAACGCTTATCAACTCACCCCTCCACTTT

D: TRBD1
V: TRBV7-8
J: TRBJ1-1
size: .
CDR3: CASSTTGVMNTEAFF
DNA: TGTGCCAGCAGCACGACAGGGGTCATGAACACTGAAGCTTTCTTT

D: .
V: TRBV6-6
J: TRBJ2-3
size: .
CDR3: CASSYSTGTETQYF
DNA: TGTGCCAGCAGTTACTCGACCGGGACGGAGACGCAGTATTTT

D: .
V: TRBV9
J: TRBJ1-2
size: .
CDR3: CASSVGTGTDYGYTF
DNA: TGTGCCAGCAGCGTAGGCACTGGGACCGACTATGGCTACACCTTC

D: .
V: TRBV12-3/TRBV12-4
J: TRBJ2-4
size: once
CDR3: CASSLAGGIQYF
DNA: TGTGCCAGCAGTTTAGCGGGGGGCATTCAGTACTTC

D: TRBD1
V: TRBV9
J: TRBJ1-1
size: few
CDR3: CASSARDSTEAFF
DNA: TGTGCCAGCAGTGCCCGGGACAGCACTGAAGCTTTCTTT

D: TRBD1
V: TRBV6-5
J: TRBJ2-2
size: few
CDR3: CASIPRQGGTGELFF
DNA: TGTGCCAGCATCCCCAGACAGGGGGGCACCGGGGAGCTGTTTTTT

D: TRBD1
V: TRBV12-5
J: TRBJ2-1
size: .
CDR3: CASGTGRGGVSGQRFNSYNEQFF
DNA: TGTGCTAGTGGTACAGGACGCGGTGGTGTCTCGGGACAGCGATTCAACTCCTACAATGAGCAGTTCTTC

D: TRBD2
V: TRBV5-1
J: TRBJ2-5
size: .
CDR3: CASSPGLAGAGETQYF
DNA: TGCGCCAGCAGCCCCGGACTAGCGGGGGCGGGGGAGACCCAGTACTTC

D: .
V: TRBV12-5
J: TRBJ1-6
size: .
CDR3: CASGLFEVRNSPLHF
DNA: TGTGCTAGTGGTTTGTTTGAAGTGAGAAATTCACCCCTCCACTTT

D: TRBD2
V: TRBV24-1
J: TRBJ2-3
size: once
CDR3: CATSDGGLARLLDTQYF
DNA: TGTGCCACCAGTGATGGGGGACTAGCGCGGCTCTTGGATACGCAGTATTTT

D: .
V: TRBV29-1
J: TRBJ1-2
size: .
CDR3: CSVDGRGPNYGYTF
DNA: TGCAGCGTGGATGGACGGGGACCTAACTATGGCTACACCTTC

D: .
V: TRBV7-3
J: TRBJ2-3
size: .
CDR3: CASSLGRITDTQYF
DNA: TGTGCCAGCAGCTTAGGCAGAATCACAGATACGCAGTATTTT

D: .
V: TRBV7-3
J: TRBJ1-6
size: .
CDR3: CASSLGPGRNSPLHF
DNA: TGTGCCAGCAGCTTAGGTCCGGGGAGGAATTCACCCCTCCACTTT

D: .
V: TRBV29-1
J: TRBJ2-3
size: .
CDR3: CSVKRGLTDTQYF
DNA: TGCAGCGTTAAAAGGGGCCTCACAGATACGCAGTATTTT

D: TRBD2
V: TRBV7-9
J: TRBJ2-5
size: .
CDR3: CASSQERAGGRETQYF
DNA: TGTGCCAGCAGTCAAGAGCGAGCGGGGGGTCGAGAGACCCAGTACTTC

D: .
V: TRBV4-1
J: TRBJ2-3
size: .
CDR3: CASSLLIAGTDTQYF
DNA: TGCGCCAGCAGCCTACTCATCGCCGGCACAGATACGCAGTATTTT

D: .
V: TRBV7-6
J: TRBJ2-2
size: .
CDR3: CASRDTTNTGELFF
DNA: TGTGCCAGCAGGGACACGACGAACACCGGGGAGCTGTTTTTT

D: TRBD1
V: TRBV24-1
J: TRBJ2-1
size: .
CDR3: CATSGQGVGDEQFF
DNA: TGTGCCACCTCCGGGCAGGGGGTAGGCGATGAGCAGTTCTTC

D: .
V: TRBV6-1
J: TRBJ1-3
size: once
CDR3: CASSVVGAISRRAGNTIYF
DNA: TGTGCCAGCAGTGTTGTCGGGGCGATTTCTAGGAGAGCTGGAAACACCATATATTTT

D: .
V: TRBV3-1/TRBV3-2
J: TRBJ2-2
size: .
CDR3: CASSPRRGGLFF
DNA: TGTGCCAGCAGCCCTCGGAGGGGTGGGCTGTTTTTT

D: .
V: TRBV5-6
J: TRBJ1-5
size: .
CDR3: CASSLLAGNQPQHF
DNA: TGTGCCAGCAGCTTGCTAGCGGGCAATCAGCCCCAGCATTTT